Each of the 22 T cell receptor beta chains below was sequenced from the same sample in a study of cytomegalovirus exposure and HLA in healthy donors. PCR primers comprised 60 Vbeta and 13 Jbeta primers. This table comes from immunoSEQ multiplex PCR, and its TCRdb copy is limited to in-frame clones, with some not included. The sample has fewer than 150,000 clones; the top ten hold roughly 2.7%. Sequences were obtained from PBMCs. The receptors stem from a middle-aged man in good health and CMV-seronegative.

The chain employs TRBV5-4 and TRBJ2-2, with D perhaps matching TRBD1 (5 bases). The germline V and J ends were trimmed by 3 bases and 0 bases, with 9 bases remaining between them. This CDR3 region has 15 residues. Per the germline V gene, CDR1 is SGHNT and CDR2 is YYREEE (reference sequence). CDR3: CASSSAGSNTGELFF. CDR3 bases: TGTGCCAGCAGCTCGGCAGGGTCGAACACCGGGGAGCTGTTTTTT.

V is TRBV6-5 and J is TRBJ1-2; 8 nucleotides match TRBD1. This CDR3 has 15 residues. The trim removed 5 bases at V and 4 bases at J, leaving 9 bases unmatched. CDR1 and CDR2 from the germline V gene are MNHEY and SVGAGI. The CDR3: CASSPTTGVIYGYTF. The CDR3 DNA sequence: TGTGCCAGCAGTCCCACGACAGGGGTGATCTATGGCTACACCTTC.

CDR3 region: CASSATGEETQYF. The DNA for the CDR3 is TGCGCCAGCAGCGCGACAGGGGAAGAGACCCAGTACTTC. The chain employs TRBV4-3 and TRBJ2-5; TRBD1 agrees at 8 bases. V shed 5 bases, J shed 3 bases, and the junction held 2 bases outside the gene matches. Looked up from germline, CDR1 is LGHNA and CDR2 is YSLEER. This CDR3 is 13 amino acids long.

The rearrangement links TRBV19 to TRBJ1-2; 9 positions match TRBD1. V lost 5 bases to trimming and J lost 0 bases; unmatched junction nucleotides: 4. The CDR3 is 15 residues long. The germline V gene encodes CDR1 LNHDA and CDR2 SQIVND (reference sequence). The CDR3 loop is CASSSGQGANYGYTF. The DNA of the CDR3 is TGTGCCAGTAGTTCGGGACAGGGAGCTAACTATGGCTACACCTTC.

The CDR3 DNA reads as TGCAGCGTCGCCTTGGGGAGCTCTGGAAACACCATATATTTT. This codes for CSVALGSSGNTIYF. V and J are TRBV29-1 and TRBJ1-3; no clear D gene. The CDR3 loop spans 14 amino acids. Trimming took off 6 bases at V and 0 bases at J, with 12 bases between the two ends. The germline gives CDR1 SQVTM, CDR2 ANQGSEA.

Notes on this clone: This specimen includes other DNA sequences encoding the same CDR3. J is TRBJ2-1 and V is TRBV29-1; D remains unclear. This CDR3 has 12 amino acids. Germline CDR1 and CDR2: SQVTM and ANQGSEA. V dropped 3 bases and J dropped 0 bases, with 3 bases sitting between them. CDR3 in DNA: TGCAGCGTTGATCGCTCCTACAATGAGCAGTTCTTC. Its translation is CSVDRSYNEQFF.

Points on this clone: Other nucleotide sequences from this sample produce the same CDR3. The J gene is TRBJ1-6, the V gene TRBV9; tentative D call: TRBD1 (5 bases). This CDR3 has 16 amino acids. Germline CDR1 and CDR2: SGDLS and YYNGEE. V gave up 2 bases and J gave up 0 bases, with 9 bases separating them. CDR3 residues: CASSVGGSSYNSPLHF. As DNA, the CDR3 is TGTGCCAGCAGCGTGGGGGGGAGCTCCTATAATTCACCCCTCCACTTT.

The V call is TRBV6-5, the J call TRBJ2-2; a possible D gene is TRBD2 (5 bases). V lost 0 bases and J 6 bases, leaving 14 bases between the germline ends. The V gene's germline CDR1 is MNHEY and CDR2 SVGAGI. The CDR3 has 16 residues. The CDR3 DNA is TGTGCCAGCAGTTACTCCGGACTTGTGGACTCCGGGGAGCTGTTTTTT. As protein: CASSYSGLVDSGELFF.

The chain recombines TRBV14 with TRBJ1-3, with no clear D. The CDR3 has 13 amino acids. Germline CDR1 is SGHDN and CDR2 is FVKESK. Trimming took 6 bases from V and 0 from J, leaving 6 bases between them. CDR3 bases: TGTGCCAGCAGGCACACCTCTGGAAACACCATATATTTT. It codes for CASRHTSGNTIYF.

This chain joins TRBV28 and TRBJ2-5; 9 nucleotides align to TRBD1. The V gene's germline CDR1 is MDHEN and CDR2 SYDVKM. V was clipped by 6 bases and J by 5 bases; unmatched bases: 7. The CDR3 is made up of 14 amino acids. The CDR3 spells CASSDLDRGETQYF. The CDR3 nucleotides are TGTGCCAGCAGCGATCTAGACAGGGGGGAGACCCAGTACTTC.

V is TRBV9 and J is TRBJ2-7; TRBD2 matches at 9 bases. Germline V lookup: CDR1 SGDLS, CDR2 YYNGEE. The CDR3 loop spans 15 amino acids. V dropped 0 bases and J dropped 6; count of bases not matched to a gene: 7. The CDR3 DNA is TGTGCCAGCAGCGTAGACAATGGACTAGCGACCGAGCAGTACTTC. This translates into CASSVDNGLATEQYF.

DNA of the CDR3: TGTGCCAGCAGCCCCTATACCGGAATGGGGGGGGCGGGGGAGACCCAGTACTTC. This sequence encodes CASSPYTGMGGAGETQYF. V is TRBV11-2 and J is TRBJ2-5, with D perhaps TRBD2 (7 bases). V was shortened by 5 bases and J by 5 bases, with 27 bases between the two germline ends. The CDR3 totals 18 residues. CDR1 is SGHAT and CDR2 is FQNNGV in the germline V gene.

The CDR3: CASSLAGGHTEAFF. The DNA for the CDR3 is TGTGCCAGCAGCTTGGCAGGGGGGCACACTGAAGCTTTCTTT. This chain connects TRBV5-4 to TRBJ1-1; 7 nucleotides align to TRBD1. The CDR3 runs 14 residues. V dropped 0 bases and J dropped 3; count of bases not matched to a gene: 2. The germline V gene has CDR1 SGHNT and CDR2 YYREEE (reference sequence). Looking up the rest from reference TRBV5-4 and TRBJ1-1 gives the full variable domain: ETGVTQSPTHLIKTRGQQVTLRCSSQSGHNTVSWYQQALGQGPQFIFQYYREEENGRGNFPPRFSGLQFPNYSSELNVNALELDDSALYLCASSLAGGHTEAFFGQGTRLTVV.

V and J are TRBV14 and TRBJ2-1; TRBD2 might be the D (6 bases). CDR1 and CDR2 (germline): SGHDN, FVKESK. The CDR3 sequence is 15 residues long. The V gene lost 3 bases and the J gene lost 8 bases, with 17 bases spanning the gap. The DNA of the CDR3 is TGTGCCAGCAGCCAGCAGATGACTAGAACCGATGAGCAGTTCTTC. It specifies CASSQQMTRTDEQFF.

The rearrangement uses TRBV7-9 and TRBJ2-7, with TRBD1 matching over 8 bases. Per germline, CDR1 SEHNR and CDR2 FQNEAQ (reference sequence). Trimming cost V 5 bases and J 0 bases; bases outside gene matches: 3. The CDR3 sequence is 14 residues long. The CDR3: CASSITGGSYEQYF. The CDR3 DNA sequence: TGTGCCAGCAGCATTACAGGGGGCTCCTACGAGCAGTACTTC. The full variable domain, in which reference TRBV7-9 and TRBJ2-7 provide the parts outside the CDR3, is DTGVSQNPRHKITKRGQNVTFRCDPISEHNRLYWYRQTLGQGPEFLTYFQNEAQLEKSRLLSDRFSAERPKGSFSTLEIQRTEQGDSAMYLCASSITGGSYEQYFGPGTRLTVT.

The chain joins TRBV10-2 to TRBJ2-5, with D perhaps matching TRBD1 (5 bases). V lost 7 bases, J lost 5 bases, and 17 bases lay in between. The CDR3 runs 14 residues. The V gene's germline CDR1 is WSHSY and CDR2 SAAADI. The CDR3 DNA reads as TGCGCCAGCACCGTTGAAGGGGCAGGGGAGACCCAGTACTTC. It encodes CASTVEGAGETQYF.

The V and J genes are TRBV5-6 and TRBJ1-6; the D gene is possibly TRBD1 (6 bases). Per the germline V gene, CDR1 is SGHDT and CDR2 is YYEEEE. V lost 3 bases to trimming and J lost 4 bases, with 14 bases between them. This CDR3 contains 16 residues. Here the CDR3 reads CASSWDTEGYNSPLHF. The CDR3 DNA is TGTGCCAGCAGCTGGGACACCGAAGGATATAATTCACCCCTCCACTTT.

The chain couples TRBV4-1 to TRBJ2-3; 7 bases map to TRBD1. V trimming: 4 bases; J trimming: 4 bases; junction bases outside the gene matches: 5. This CDR3 has 14 amino acids. Germline CDR1 and CDR2: MGHRA and YSYEKL. CDR3 bases: TGCGCCAGCAGCCTTTTAGGACAGGCAGATACGCAGTATTTT. Residues: CASSLLGQADTQYF.

The genes are TRBV6-1 and TRBJ2-2; TRBD2 matches 7 bases. Trimming removed 8 bases from V and 7 bases from J; junction bases left unmatched: 10. This CDR3 contains 14 residues. The V gene's germline CDR1 is MNHNS and CDR2 SASEGT. The CDR3 DNA follows: TGTGCCAGCGTCGGGGGGTTGTACATCGGGGAGCTGTTTTTT. This codes for CASVGGLYIGELFF.

The J gene is TRBJ1-2, the V gene TRBV19; D gene unclear. The germline V gene has CDR1 LNHDA and CDR2 SQIVND (reference sequence). The V end lost 7 bases, the J end lost 0 bases, and 12 bases lay between the germline ends. The CDR3 loop spans 14 amino acids. This CDR3 is CASKGMGANYGYTF. For the CDR3, the DNA is TGTGCCAGTAAGGGAATGGGAGCTAACTATGGCTACACCTTC.

The rearrangement links TRBV9 to TRBJ1-2; D possibly corresponds to TRBD1 (5 bases). This CDR3 contains 13 residues. The V end was cut by 0 bases, the J end by 6 bases, with 9 bases between. The germline V gene has CDR1 SGDLS and CDR2 YYNGEE. The CDR3 sequence is CASSVVGGDGYTF. In DNA form, the CDR3 reads TGTGCCAGCAGCGTAGTGGGAGGGGATGGCTACACCTTC.

CDR3 region: CASSQGGSGGAKQYF. CDR3 in DNA: TGCGCCAGCAGCCAAGGAGGAAGCGGGGGGGCTAAGCAGTACTTC. The chain carries TRBV4-3 and TRBJ2-7; 10 bases align to TRBD2. J lost 8 bases, V lost 1 base, and 8 bases had no gene match. This CDR3 spans 15 amino acids. Germline CDR1 reads LGHNA; CDR2 reads YSLEER.